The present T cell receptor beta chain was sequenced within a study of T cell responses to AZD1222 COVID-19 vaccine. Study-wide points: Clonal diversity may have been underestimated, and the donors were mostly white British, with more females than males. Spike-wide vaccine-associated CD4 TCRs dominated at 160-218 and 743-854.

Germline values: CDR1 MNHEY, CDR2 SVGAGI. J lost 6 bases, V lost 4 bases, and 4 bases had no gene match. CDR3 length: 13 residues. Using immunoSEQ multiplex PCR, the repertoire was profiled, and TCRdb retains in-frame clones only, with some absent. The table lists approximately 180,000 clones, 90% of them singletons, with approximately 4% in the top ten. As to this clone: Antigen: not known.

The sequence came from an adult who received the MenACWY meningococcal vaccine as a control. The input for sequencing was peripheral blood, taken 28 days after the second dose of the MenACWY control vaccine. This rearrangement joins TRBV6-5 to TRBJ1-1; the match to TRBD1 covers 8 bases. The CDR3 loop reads CASSSGQGPEAFF. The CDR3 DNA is TGTGCCAGCAGTTCCGGACAGGGTCCTGAAGCTTTCTTT.